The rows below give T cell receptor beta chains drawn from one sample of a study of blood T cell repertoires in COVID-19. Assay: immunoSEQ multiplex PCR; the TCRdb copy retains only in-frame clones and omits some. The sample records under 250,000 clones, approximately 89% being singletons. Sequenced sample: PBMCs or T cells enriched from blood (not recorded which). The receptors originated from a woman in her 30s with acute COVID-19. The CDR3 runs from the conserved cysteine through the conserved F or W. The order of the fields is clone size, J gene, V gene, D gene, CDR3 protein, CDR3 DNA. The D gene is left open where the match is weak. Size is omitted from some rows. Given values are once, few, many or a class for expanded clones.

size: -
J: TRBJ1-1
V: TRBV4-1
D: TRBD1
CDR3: CASSPISTDRVSAFF
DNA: TGCGCCAGCAGCCCAATAAGCACGGACAGGGTTTCGGCTTTCTTT

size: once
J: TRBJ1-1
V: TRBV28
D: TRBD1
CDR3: CASTRTGRYTEAFF
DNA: TGTGCCAGCACCCGGACAGGGAGGTACACTGAAGCTTTCTTT

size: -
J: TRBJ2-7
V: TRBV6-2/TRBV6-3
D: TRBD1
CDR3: CASSYPRQGPGSYEQYF
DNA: TGTGCCAGCAGTTACCCCCGACAGGGCCCCGGCTCCTACGAGCAGTACTTC

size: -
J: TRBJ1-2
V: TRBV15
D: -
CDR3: CATSTGQAPNYGYTF
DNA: TGTGCCACCAGCACCGGACAAGCCCCTAACTATGGCTACACCTTC

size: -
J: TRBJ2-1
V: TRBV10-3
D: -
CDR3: CAISTAEGKVRNEQFF
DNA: TGTGCCATCAGTACGGCAGAGGGCAAGGTTCGGAATGAGCAGTTCTTC

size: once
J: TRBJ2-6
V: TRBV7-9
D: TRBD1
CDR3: CASSLASGQGYSGANVLTF
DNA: TGTGCCAGCAGCTTAGCCTCGGGACAGGGATACTCTGGGGCCAACGTCCTGACTTTC

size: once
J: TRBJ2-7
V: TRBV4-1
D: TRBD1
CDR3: CASSQGGRQGDNYEQYF
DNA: TGCGCCAGCAGCCAAGGGGGGCGGCAGGGGGACAACTACGAGCAGTACTTC

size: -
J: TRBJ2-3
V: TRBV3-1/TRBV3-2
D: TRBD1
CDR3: CASSRGQAVGPDTQYF
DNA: TGTGCCAGCAGCCGCGGACAGGCGGTTGGTCCAGATACGCAGTATTTT

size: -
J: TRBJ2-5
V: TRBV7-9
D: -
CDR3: CASSQRLGRSETQYF
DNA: TGTGCCAGCAGCCAAAGGCTGGGGAGATCAGAGACCCAGTACTTC

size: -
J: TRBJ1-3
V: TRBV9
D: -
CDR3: CASSAGTTSGNTIYF
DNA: TGTGCCAGCAGCGCCGGGACAACCTCTGGAAACACCATATATTTT

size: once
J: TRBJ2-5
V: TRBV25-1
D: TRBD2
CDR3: CASSSGTSVGFQETQYF
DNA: TGTGCCAGCAGTTCCGGGACTAGCGTCGGATTCCAAGAGACCCAGTACTTC

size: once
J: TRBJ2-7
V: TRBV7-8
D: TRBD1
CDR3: CASSSRDRGYEQYF
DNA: TGTGCCAGCAGCTCTAGGGACAGGGGCTACGAGCAGTACTTC

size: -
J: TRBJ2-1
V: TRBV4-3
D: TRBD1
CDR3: CASSRPEARQGPNNEQFF
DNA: TGCGCCAGCAGCCGCCCTGAGGCTCGACAGGGTCCGAACAATGAGCAGTTCTTC

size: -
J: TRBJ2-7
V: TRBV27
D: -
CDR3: CASSFTGYEQYF
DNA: TGTGCCAGCAGTTTTACAGGGTACGAGCAGTACTTC

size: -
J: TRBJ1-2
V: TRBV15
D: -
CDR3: CATSREAVGNYGYTF
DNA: TGTGCCACCAGCAGAGAGGCAGTCGGGAACTATGGCTACACCTTC

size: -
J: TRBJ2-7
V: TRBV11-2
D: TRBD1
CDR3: CASSLMGQGNEQYF
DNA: TGTGCCAGCAGCTTAATGGGACAGGGTAACGAGCAGTACTTC

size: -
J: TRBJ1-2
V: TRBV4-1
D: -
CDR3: CASSQQGNYGYTF
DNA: TGCGCCAGCAGCCAGCAGGGAAACTATGGCTACACCTTC

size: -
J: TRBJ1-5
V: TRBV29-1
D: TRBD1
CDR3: CSVGAGGYQPQHF
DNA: TGCAGCGTTGGGGCAGGGGGATATCAGCCCCAGCATTTT

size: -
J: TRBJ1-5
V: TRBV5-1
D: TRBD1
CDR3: CASSQGGVGQPQHF
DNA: TGCGCCAGCAGCCAAGGGGGCGTAGGGCAGCCCCAGCATTTT

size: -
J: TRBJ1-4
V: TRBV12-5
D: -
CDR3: CASGPGGIYEKLFF
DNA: TGTGCTAGTGGCCCGGGGGGAATATATGAAAAACTGTTTTTT

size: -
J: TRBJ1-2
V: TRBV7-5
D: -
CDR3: CVRSLAGVYGYTF
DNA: TGTGTCAGAAGCTTAGCAGGGGTGTATGGCTACACCTTC

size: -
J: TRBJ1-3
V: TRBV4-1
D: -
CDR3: CASSLVQTRQTGNTIYF
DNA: TGCGCCAGCAGCCTTGTCCAGACGAGACAGACCGGAAACACCATATATTTT

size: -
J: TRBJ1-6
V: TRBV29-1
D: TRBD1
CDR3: CSVGDRGNSPLHF
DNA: TGCAGCGTGGGGGACAGGGGAAATTCACCCCTCCACTTT

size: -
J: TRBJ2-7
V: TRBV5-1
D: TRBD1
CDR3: CASRVSGTGNYEQYF
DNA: TGCGCCAGCAGGGTTTCCGGGACAGGGAACTACGAGCAGTACTTC

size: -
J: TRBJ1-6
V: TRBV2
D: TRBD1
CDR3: CATKWDRDTSSYNSPLHF
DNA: TGTGCCACCAAATGGGACAGGGACACGAGCTCCTATAATTCACCCCTCCACTTT

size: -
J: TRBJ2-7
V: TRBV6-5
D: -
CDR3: CASVGWTVYEQYF
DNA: TGTGCCTCGGTAGGATGGACAGTCTACGAGCAGTACTTC

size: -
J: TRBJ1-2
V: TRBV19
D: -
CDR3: CASSINIPGRGYTF
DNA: TGTGCCAGTAGTATAAACATTCCAGGGCGGGGCTACACCTTC

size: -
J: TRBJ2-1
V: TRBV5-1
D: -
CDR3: CASSPSSVSSYNEQFF
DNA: TGCGCCAGCAGCCCATCTAGCGTCAGCTCCTACAATGAGCAGTTCTTC

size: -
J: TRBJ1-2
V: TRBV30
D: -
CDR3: CAWSVPTDYGYTF
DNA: TGTGCCTGGAGTGTACCCACGGACTATGGCTACACCTTC

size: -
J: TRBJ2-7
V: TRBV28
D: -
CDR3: CASGIRGALSEQYF
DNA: TGTGCCAGCGGTATTCGGGGGGCCTTAAGCGAGCAGTACTTC

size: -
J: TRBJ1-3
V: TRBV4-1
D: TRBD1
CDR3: CASSKGTASGNTIYF
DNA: TGCGCCAGCAGCAAAGGGACAGCCTCTGGAAACACCATATATTTT

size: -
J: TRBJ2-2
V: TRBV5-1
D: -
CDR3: CASSNEPQGNTGELFF
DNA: TGCGCCAGCAGCAACGAGCCACAGGGTAACACCGGGGAGCTGTTTTTT

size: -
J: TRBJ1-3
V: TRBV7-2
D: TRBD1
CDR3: CASRTLLGQTGTIYF
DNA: TGTGCCAGCAGGACCCTCCTGGGACAGACAGGGACCATATATTTT

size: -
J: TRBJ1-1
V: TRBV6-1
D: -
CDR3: CASSEGRRAFF
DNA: TGTGCCAGCAGTGAAGGGAGAAGGGCTTTCTTT

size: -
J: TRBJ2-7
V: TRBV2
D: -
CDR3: CASRSDTSYEQYF
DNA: TGTGCCAGCCGATCGGACACTTCCTACGAGCAGTACTTC

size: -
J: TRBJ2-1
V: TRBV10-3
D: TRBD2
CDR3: CAISDLSSGGAYNEQFF
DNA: TGTGCCATCAGTGATTTATCGAGCGGGGGCGCCTACAATGAGCAGTTCTTC

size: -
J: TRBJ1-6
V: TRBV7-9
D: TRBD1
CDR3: CASSLTGNNSPLHF
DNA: TGTGCCAGCAGCCTGACAGGGAATAATTCACCCCTCCACTTT

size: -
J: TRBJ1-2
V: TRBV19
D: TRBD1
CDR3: CASSIFDRGSSGYTF
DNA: TGTGCCAGTAGTATATTCGACAGGGGATCGAGTGGCTACACCTTC

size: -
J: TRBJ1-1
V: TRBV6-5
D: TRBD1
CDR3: CASSYTTTGENTEAFF
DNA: TGTGCCAGCAGTTACACGACGACAGGGGAGAACACTGAAGCTTTCTTT

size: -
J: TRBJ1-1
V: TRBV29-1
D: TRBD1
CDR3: CSVLQGDTEAFF
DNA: TGCAGCGTTCTTCAGGGGGACACTGAAGCTTTCTTT

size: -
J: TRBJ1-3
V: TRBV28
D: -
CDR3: CASSLSGSGNTIYF
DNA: TGTGCCAGCAGTTTATCAGGGTCCGGAAACACCATATATTTT